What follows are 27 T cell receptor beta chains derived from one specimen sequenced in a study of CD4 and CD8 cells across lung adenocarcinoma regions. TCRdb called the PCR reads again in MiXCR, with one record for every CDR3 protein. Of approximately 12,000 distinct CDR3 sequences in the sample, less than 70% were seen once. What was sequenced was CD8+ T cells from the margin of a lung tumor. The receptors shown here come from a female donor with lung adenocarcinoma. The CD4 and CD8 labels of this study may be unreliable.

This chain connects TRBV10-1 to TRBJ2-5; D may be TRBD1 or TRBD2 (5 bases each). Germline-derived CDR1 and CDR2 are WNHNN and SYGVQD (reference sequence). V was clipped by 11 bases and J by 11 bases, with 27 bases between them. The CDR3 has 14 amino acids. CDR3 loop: CAGSEVRDRGSQYF. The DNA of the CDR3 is TGCGCCGGGAGTGAGGTCCGGGACCGAGGGTCTCAGTACTTC.

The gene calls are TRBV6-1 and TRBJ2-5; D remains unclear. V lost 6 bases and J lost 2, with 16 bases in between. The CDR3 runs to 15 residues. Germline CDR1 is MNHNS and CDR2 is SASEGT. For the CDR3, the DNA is TGTGCCAGCAGCTTGGGTAGAGATATACAAGAGACCCAGTACTTC. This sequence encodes CASSLGRDIQETQYF.

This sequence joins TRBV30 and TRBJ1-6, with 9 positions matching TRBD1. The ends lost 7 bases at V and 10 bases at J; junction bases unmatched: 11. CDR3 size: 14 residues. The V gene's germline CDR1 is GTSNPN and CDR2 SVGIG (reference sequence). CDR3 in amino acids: CASNRGTGMSPLHF. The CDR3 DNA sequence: TGTGCCTCGAACCGCGGGACAGGGATGTCACCCCTCCACTTT.

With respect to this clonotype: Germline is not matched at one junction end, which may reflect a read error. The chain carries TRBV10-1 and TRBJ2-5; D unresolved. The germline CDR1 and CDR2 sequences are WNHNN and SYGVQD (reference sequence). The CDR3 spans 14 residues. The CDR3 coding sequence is TGCGCGGGCATTGGGATCCGTAGCCAAGGGACCCAGTACTTC. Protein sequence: CAGIGIRSQGTQYF.

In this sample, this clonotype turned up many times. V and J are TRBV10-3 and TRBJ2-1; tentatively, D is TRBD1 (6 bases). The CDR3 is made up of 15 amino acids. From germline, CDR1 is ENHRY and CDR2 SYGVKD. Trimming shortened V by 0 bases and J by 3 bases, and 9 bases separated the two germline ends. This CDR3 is CAISESKGGYNEQFF. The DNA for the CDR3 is TGTGCCATCAGTGAGTCGAAAGGGGGCTACAATGAGCAGTTCTTC.

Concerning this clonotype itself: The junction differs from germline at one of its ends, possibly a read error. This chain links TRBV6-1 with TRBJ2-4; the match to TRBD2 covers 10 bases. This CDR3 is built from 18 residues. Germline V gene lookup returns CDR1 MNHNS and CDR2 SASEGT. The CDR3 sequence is CASRGTSAGACAKNIQYF. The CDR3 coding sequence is TGTGCCAGCAGGGGGACTAGCGCGGGGGCGTGTGCCAAAAATATTCAGTACTTC.

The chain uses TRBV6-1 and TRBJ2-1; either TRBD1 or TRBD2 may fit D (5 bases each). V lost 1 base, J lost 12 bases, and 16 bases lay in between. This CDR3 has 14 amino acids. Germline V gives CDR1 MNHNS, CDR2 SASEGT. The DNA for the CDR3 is TGTGCCAGCAGTGAAGGATCGGGAATTCAGGGGCAGTTCTTC. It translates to CASSEGSGIQGQFF.

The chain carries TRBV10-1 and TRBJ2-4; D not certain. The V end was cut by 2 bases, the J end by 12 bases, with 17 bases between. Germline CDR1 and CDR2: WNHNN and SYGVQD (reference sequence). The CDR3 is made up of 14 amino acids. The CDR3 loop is CASSEMRSRETQYF. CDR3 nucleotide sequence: TGCGCCAGCAGTGAGATGCGGAGCCGAGAGACTCAGTACTTC.

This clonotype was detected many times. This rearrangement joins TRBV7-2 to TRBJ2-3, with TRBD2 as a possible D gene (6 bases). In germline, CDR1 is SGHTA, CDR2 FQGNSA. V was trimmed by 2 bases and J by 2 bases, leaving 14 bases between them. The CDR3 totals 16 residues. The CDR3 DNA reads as TGTGCCAGCAGCTTAAGGTGGGACTTTTACACAGATACGCAGTATTTT. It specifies CASSLRWDFYTDTQYF. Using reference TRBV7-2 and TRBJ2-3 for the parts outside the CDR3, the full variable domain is GAGVSQSPSNKVTEKGKDVELRCDPISGHTALYWYRQSLGQGLEFLIYFQGNSAPDKSGLPSDRFSAERTGGSVSTLTIQRTQQEDSAVYLCASSLRWDFYTDTQYFGPGTRLTVL.

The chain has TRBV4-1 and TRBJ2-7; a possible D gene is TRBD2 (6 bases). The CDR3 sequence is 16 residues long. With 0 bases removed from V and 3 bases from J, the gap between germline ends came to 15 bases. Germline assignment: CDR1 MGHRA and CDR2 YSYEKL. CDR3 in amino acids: CASSQDLGGGFYEQYF. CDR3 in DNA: TGCGCCAGCAGCCAAGATCTGGGAGGAGGTTTCTACGAGCAGTACTTC.

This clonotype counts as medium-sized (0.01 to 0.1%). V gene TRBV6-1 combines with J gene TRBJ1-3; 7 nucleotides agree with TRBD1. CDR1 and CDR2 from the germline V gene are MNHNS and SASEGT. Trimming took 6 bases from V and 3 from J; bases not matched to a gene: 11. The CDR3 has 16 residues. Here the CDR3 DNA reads TGTGCCAGCAGCCCTGTACAGGGGCTCGGTGGAAACACCATATATTTT. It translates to CASSPVQGLGGNTIYF.

Written as DNA, the CDR3 is TGTGCCAGCAGTTACTCTAGCGGGAGAAATACGCAGTATTTT. Translated: CASSYSSGRNTQYF. This chain joins TRBV6-5 and TRBJ2-3; 9 nucleotides agree with TRBD2. CDR1 is MNHEY and CDR2 is SVGAGI in the germline V gene. V trimming: 0 bases; J trimming: 7 bases; junction bases outside the gene matches: 2. The CDR3 has 14 residues.

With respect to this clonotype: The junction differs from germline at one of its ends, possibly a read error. The CDR3 sequence: CGVRGRRGTDMQYF. Written as DNA, the CDR3 is TGTGGCGTCAGGGGGCGGAGAGGTACAGATATGCAGTACTTT. The chain recombines TRBV6-8 with TRBJ2-3; TRBD1 matches at 8 bases. CDR3 length: 14 amino acids. CDR1 MNHGY and CDR2 SAAAGT come from the germline V gene.

CDR3 loop: CASSGSAEIKQFF. The CDR3 DNA sequence: TGTGCCAGCAGTGGCTCGGCGGAGATAAAGCAGTTCTTC. The V and J genes are TRBV27 and TRBJ2-1, with unresolved D. Per germline, CDR1 MNHEY and CDR2 SMNVEV (reference sequence). The CDR3 has 13 amino acids. The V end was cut by 5 bases, the J end by 11 bases, with 16 bases between.

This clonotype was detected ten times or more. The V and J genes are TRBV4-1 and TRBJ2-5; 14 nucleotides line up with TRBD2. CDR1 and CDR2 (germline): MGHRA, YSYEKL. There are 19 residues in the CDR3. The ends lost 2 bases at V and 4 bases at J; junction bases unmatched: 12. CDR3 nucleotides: TGCGCCAGCAGCCAAAAACTAGGACTAGCGGGGGGCCACTCAGAGACCCAGTACTTC. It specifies CASSQKLGLAGGHSETQYF.

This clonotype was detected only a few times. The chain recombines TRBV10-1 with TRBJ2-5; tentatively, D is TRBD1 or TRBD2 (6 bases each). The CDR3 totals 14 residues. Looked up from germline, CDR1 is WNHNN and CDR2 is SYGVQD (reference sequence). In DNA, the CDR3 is TGCGCGGGCCTCGGGGGCCGTGACGAAGAGACCCAGTACTTC. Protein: CAGLGGRDEETQYF.

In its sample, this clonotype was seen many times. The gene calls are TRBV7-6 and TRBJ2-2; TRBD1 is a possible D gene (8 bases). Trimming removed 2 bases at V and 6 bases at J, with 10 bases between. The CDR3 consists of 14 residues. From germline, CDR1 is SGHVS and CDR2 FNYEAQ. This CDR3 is CASSLTGGAGELFF. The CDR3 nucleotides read TGTGCCAGCAGCTTAACAGGGGGGGCCGGGGAGCTGTTTTTT. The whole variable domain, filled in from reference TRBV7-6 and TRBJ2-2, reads GAGVSQSPRYKVTKRGQDVALRCDPISGHVSLYWYRQALGQGPEFLTYFNYEAQQDKSGLPNDRFSAERPEGSISTLTIQRTEQRDSAMYRCASSLTGGAGELFFGEGSRLTVL.

CDR3 coding DNA: TGTGCCAGCAGTTTATCGATTGGTAGCGGAGAGACCCAGTACTTC. It encodes CASSLSIGSGETQYF. The V gene is TRBV27, the J gene TRBJ2-5, with D possibly being TRBD2 (6 bases). In germline, CDR1 is MNHEY, CDR2 SMNVEV (reference sequence). The CDR3 runs to 15 residues. Between the trimmed V and J ends, which lost 0 bases and 4 bases, there was a span of 12 bases.

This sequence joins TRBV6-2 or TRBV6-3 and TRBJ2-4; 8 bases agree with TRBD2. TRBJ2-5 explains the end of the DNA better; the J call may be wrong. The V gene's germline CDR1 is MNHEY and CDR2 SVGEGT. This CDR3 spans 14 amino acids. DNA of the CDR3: TGTGCCAGCAGTTACAGGGCGGGGGGAGAGACCCAGTACTTC. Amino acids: CASSYRAGGETQYF.

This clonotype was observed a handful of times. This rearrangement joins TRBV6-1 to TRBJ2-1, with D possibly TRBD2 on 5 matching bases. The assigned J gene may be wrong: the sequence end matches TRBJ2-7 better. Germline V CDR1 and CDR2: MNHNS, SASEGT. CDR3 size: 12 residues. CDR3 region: CASSGGAYEQYF. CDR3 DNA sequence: TGTGCCAGCAGTGGGGGAGCCTACGAGCAGTACTTC.

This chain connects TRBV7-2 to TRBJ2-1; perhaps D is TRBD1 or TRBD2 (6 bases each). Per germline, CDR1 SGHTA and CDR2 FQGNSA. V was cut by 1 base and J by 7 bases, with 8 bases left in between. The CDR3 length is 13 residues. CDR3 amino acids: CASSLGGANEQFF. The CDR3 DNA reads TGTGCCAGCAGCTTAGGGGGGGCTAATGAGCAGTTCTTC.

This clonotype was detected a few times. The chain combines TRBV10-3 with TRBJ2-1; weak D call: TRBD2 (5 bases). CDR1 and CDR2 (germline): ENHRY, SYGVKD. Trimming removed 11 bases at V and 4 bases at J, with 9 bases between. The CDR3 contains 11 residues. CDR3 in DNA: TGTGCCGGCGGACTGTACAATGAGCAGTTCTTC. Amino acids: CAGGLYNEQFF.

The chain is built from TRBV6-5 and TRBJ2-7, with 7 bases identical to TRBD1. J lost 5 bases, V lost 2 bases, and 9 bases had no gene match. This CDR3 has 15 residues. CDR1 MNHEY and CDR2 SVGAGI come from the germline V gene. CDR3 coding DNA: TGTGCCAGCAGTTACGGTAGGGGGCGAGTTGACGAGCAGTACTTC. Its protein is CASSYGRGRVDEQYF.

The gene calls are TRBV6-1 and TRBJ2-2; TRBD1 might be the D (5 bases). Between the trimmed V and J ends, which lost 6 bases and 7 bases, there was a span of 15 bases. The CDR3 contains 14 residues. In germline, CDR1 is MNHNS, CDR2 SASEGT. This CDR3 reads CASSRQPGIGELFF. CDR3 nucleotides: TGTGCCAGCAGCCGACAGCCGGGCATCGGGGAGCTGTTTTTT.

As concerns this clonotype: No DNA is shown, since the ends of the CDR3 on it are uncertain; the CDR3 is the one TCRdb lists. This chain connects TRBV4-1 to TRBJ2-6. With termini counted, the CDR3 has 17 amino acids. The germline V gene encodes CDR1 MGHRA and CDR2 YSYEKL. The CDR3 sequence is CASSQDLVGIGANVLYF.

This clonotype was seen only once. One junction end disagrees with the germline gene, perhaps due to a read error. In DNA, the CDR3 is TGTGCCAGCAGTTCGAGTATTCCGGGGCGGAGAGCCAAAAACACTCAGTACTTC. The encoded protein is CASSSSIPGRRAKNTQYF. The V call is TRBV6-5, the J call TRBJ2-4; perhaps D is TRBD1 or TRBD2 (5 bases each). This CDR3 has 18 residues. Per the germline V gene, CDR1 is MNHEY and CDR2 is SVGAGI.

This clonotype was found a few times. CDR3: CASTGTGYETEAFF. For the CDR3, the DNA is TGTGCCAGCACCGGGACAGGGTACGAGACTGAAGCTTTCTTT. The chain combines TRBV6-1 with TRBJ1-1; 9 bases align to TRBD1. CDR3 length: 14 residues. Trimming at V came to 7 bases and at J to 5 bases, leaving 8 bases not matched to a gene. Germline CDR1 and CDR2: MNHNS and SASEGT.